Shown below are 4 T cell receptor beta chains from a single sample sequenced in a study of blood T cell repertoires in COVID-19. Some clones are missing from TCRdb's copy, which holds only in-frame ones; the method was immunoSEQ multiplex PCR. Here the sample spans 320,000 or so clones, about 88% being singletons. Sequencing was done on a sample of PBMCs or T cells enriched from blood (not recorded which). The source of these receptors is a woman aged 25 to 45 who had recovered from COVID-19.

This clone is a singleton in its sample. The chain uses TRBV6-6 and TRBJ2-1; the D gene is possibly TRBD2 (5 bases). V dropped 5 bases and J dropped 5 bases, with 19 bases sitting between them. This CDR3 contains 16 residues. Per germline, CDR1 MNHNY and CDR2 SVGAGI (reference sequence). CDR3 nucleotides: TGTGCCAGCAGTCCCCTTAAGCGGACCCTGGACAATGAGCAGTTCTTC. Amino acid sequence: CASSPLKRTLDNEQFF.

The rearrangement joins TRBV5-5 to TRBJ2-3; 7 nucleotides align to TRBD1. CDR1 is SGHKS, CDR2 YYEKEE, per germline (reference sequence). The CDR3 totals 15 residues. V lost 4 bases and J lost 2; bases outside the gene matches: 7. The CDR3 loop reads CASSATGTATDTQYF. The CDR3 region has the DNA TGTGCCAGCAGCGCGACAGGGACAGCCACAGATACGCAGTATTTT.

The CDR3 DNA reads as TGCGCCAGCACCACAGGGCCGAATGAGCAGTTCTTC. Translating it yields CASTTGPNEQFF. This rearrangement joins TRBV10-2 to TRBJ2-1, with D possibly TRBD1 on 6 matching bases. Germline CDR1 is WSHSY and CDR2 is SAAADI. This CDR3 contains 12 residues. The V end lost 7 bases, the J end lost 7 bases, and 11 bases lay between the germline ends.

In this sample, this clone turned up a few times. The V gene is TRBV5-1, the J gene TRBJ2-5; 7 positions agree with TRBD2. This CDR3 has 14 residues. V lost 4 bases, J lost 4 bases, and 7 bases stayed unmatched. Germline V gives CDR1 SGHRS, CDR2 YFSETQ. This chain's CDR3 is CASSPWTRTETQYF. As DNA, the CDR3 is TGCGCCAGCAGCCCCTGGACTAGAACAGAGACCCAGTACTTC.